The TCR beta chain described here comes from a study of cytomegalovirus exposure and HLA in healthy donors. CDR1 and CDR2 (germline): LNHDA, SQIVND (reference sequence). Trimming shortened V by 0 bases and J by 7 bases, and 22 bases separated the two germline ends. The CDR3 contains 18 residues. This clone turned up a few times. In the PCR, 60 Vbeta and 13 Jbeta primers were used. The assay was immunoSEQ multiplex PCR, and TCRdb's table has in-frame clones only and misses some. The profile shows around 130,000 clones, 75% to 85% of them singletons. The sample consisted of PBMCs. V gene TRBV19 combines with J gene TRBJ1-5; D unresolved. The receptor was isolated from a man between 40 and 49 years old in good health and CMV-seronegative. For the CDR3, the DNA is TGTGCCAGTAGTATAGATCGGAAGGCAGGTGGAAAGACCCAGCCCCAGCATTTT. Translation gives CASSIDRKAGGKTQPQHF. Variable domain in full (rest from reference TRBV19 and TRBJ1-5): DGGITQSPKYLFRKEGQNVTLSCEQNLNHDAMYWYRQDPGQGLRLIYYSQIVNDFQKGDIAEGYSVSREKKESFPLTVTSAQKNPTAFYLCASSIDRKAGGKTQPQHFGDGTRLSIL.